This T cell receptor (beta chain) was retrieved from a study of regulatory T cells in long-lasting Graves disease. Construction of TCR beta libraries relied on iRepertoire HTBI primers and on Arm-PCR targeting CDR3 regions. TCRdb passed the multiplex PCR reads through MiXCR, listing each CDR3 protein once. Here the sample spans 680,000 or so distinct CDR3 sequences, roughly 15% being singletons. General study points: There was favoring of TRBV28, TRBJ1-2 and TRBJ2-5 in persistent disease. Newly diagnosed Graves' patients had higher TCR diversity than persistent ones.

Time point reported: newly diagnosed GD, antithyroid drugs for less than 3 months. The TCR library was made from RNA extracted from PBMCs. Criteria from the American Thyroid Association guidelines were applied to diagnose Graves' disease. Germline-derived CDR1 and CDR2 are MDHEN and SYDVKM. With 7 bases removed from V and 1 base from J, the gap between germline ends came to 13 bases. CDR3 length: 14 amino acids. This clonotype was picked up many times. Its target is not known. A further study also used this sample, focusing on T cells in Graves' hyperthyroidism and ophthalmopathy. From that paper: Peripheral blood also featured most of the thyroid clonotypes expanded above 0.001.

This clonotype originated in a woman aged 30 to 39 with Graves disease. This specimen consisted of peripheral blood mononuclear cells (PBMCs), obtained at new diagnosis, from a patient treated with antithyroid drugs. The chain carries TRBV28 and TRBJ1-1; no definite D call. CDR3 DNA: TGTGCCAGCACCCCCGGTGGTCCGAACACTGAAGCTTTCTTT. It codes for CASTPGGPNTEAFF.